This T cell receptor (beta chain) was obtained from a study of cytomegalovirus exposure and HLA in healthy donors. The overall study: Previous work identified 117 million unique TCR beta sequences from around 170 million T cells. General study points: Of the V segments, some could not be distinguished, including TRBV6-2 and TRBV6-3, and were excluded.

On this clone: Its antigen is undetermined.

Primers for the PCR totalled 60 Vbeta and 13 Jbeta. Libraries were prepared by immunoSEQ multiplex PCR; TCRdb keeps only in-frame clonotypes and omits some of them. The table includes roughly 120,000 clones, around three quarters detected once. Unmatched junction bases numbered 9, after V lost 0 bases and J lost 5 bases. Germline lookup yields CDR1 SGDLS and CDR2 YYNGEE. The CDR3 totals 16 residues. The chain has TRBV9 and TRBJ2-5, with TRBD2 matching over 8 bases. This sequence originates from a man aged 25 to 40 in good health and CMV-seronegative. The sample taken for sequencing was PBMCs. In DNA form, the CDR3 reads TGTGCCAGCAGCGTAGCTCCGGGCTCGGGGGGGGAGACCCAGTACTTC. It yields the protein CASSVAPGSGGETQYF.